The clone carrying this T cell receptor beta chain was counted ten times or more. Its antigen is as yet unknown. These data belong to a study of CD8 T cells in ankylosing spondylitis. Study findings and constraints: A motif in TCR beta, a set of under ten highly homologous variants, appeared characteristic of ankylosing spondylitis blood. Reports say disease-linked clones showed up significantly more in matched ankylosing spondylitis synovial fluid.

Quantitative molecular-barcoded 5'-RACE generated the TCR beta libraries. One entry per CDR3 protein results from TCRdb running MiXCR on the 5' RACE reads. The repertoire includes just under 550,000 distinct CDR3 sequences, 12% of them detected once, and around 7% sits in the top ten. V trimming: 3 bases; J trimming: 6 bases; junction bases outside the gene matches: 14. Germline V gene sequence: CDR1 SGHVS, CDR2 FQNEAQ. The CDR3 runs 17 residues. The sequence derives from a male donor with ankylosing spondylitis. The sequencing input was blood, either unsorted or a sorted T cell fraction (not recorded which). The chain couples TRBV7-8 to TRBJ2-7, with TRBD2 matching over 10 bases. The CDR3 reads CASSFLRGSGRLGEQYF. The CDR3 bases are TGTGCCAGCAGCTTCCTCCGGGGTAGCGGGAGGTTAGGCGAGCAGTACTTC.